This is a list of T cell receptor beta chains from one sample in a study of technical replicates of blood from a handful of donors. Profiled with immunoSEQ multiplex PCR; TCRdb holds only in-frame clones, not every one. The repertoire has roughly 90,000 clones, about nine tenths of them found once; the top ten carry over 0.2%. Sample: T cells isolated from PBMCs. All receptors come from a human donor in good health. The CDR3 runs from the conserved cysteine through the conserved F or W. A D gene is named only where the DNA matches it firmly. A row's size may be missing; if present it is once, few, many or a size class.

size,D,V,J,DNA,CDR3
NA,NA,TRBV10-3,TRBJ1-2,TGTGCCATCGGGAAGGACAGTAACTATGGCTACACCTTC,CAIGKDSNYGYTF
NA,NA,TRBV7-9,TRBJ1-2,TGTGCCAGCAGCTTCGGCGGCGGAGCTAACTATGGCTACACCTTC,CASSFGGGANYGYTF
NA,NA,TRBV7-8,TRBJ1-1,TGTGCCAGCAGCTTTGACATGAGGGACACTGAAGCTTTCTTT,CASSFDMRDTEAFF
NA,TRBD2,TRBV7-2,TRBJ2-1,TGTGCCAGCAGCTGGACTAGCGGAGGGAGCAATGAGCAGTTCTTC,CASSWTSGGSNEQFF
NA,TRBD2,TRBV6-1,TRBJ2-3,TGTGCCAGCAGTGAAGTTAGCGGGGGGGCACATAGCACAGATACGCAGTATTTT,CASSEVSGGAHSTDTQYF
once,TRBD1,TRBV9,TRBJ2-1,TGTGCCAGCAGCGTAGTCAGCCTAGGGGGCGAGTGGTACAATGAGCAGTTCTTC,CASSVVSLGGEWYNEQFF
NA,TRBD1,TRBV14,TRBJ2-5,TGTGCCAGCAGCGGACGGGACAGGAGGGTCCAAGAGACCCAGTACTTC,CASSGRDRRVQETQYF
NA,NA,TRBV10-3,TRBJ1-3,TGTGCCATCAGCTCCGCAGGGTCTGGAAACACCATATATTTT,CAISSAGSGNTIYF
NA,NA,TRBV28,TRBJ2-4,TGTGCCAGCAGTATTATCACCGGGACACAAATCTTC,CASSIITGTQIF
NA,NA,TRBV7-8,TRBJ1-1,TGTGCCAGCACCCCAACCAGGAGGGCGGTTGAAGCTTTCTTT,CASTPTRRAVEAFF
NA,TRBD2,TRBV7-8,TRBJ2-1,TGTGCCAGCAGCCAGGCGGCGGGGACTACCTACAATGAGCAGTTCTTC,CASSQAAGTTYNEQFF
NA,NA,TRBV20-1,TRBJ2-1,TGCAGTGCGAGGACGGGAGTTGAGCAGTTCTTC,CSARTGVEQFF
NA,NA,TRBV29-1,TRBJ2-3,TGCAGCGTTGTTGGCGGGGCCACAGATACGCAGTATTTT,CSVVGGATDTQYF
NA,TRBD1,TRBV19,TRBJ1-5,TGTGCCACCCGAAATTCCGGGACAGGGGGGAGTCAGCCCCAGCATTTT,CATRNSGTGGSQPQHF